Listed below are T cell receptor beta chains from one sample, sequenced in a study of T cells in Graves' hyperthyroidism and ophthalmopathy. TCRdb fed the multiplex PCR reads into MiXCR, producing one record per CDR3 protein. The table has about 560,000 distinct CDR3 sequences, approximately 14% seen once. The sample consisted of blood. The receptors were sampled from a woman aged 40 to 50 with Graves' hyperthyroidism. CDR3s include the opening cysteine and the closing phenylalanine or tryptophan. The order of the fields is clone size, D gene, V gene, CDR3 protein. A D gene is named only where the DNA matches it firmly. Size values are once, few and many counts, or a class for expanded clones, and some rows have none.

clone_size: many; d_call: TRBD2; v_call: TRBV29-1; cdr3_aa: CSGGGSTNEQFF
clone_size: few; d_call: .; v_call: TRBV19; cdr3_aa: CASSIRGMNTEAFF
clone_size: many; d_call: TRBD2; v_call: TRBV11-2; cdr3_aa: CASSLPSPGLPTRIENF
clone_size: many; d_call: .; v_call: TRBV3-1; cdr3_aa: CASSPGTAAYEQYF
clone_size: many; d_call: .; v_call: TRBV11-1; cdr3_aa: CASSPGVGYEQYF
clone_size: .; d_call: TRBD1; v_call: TRBV10-2; cdr3_aa: CASSEGGTGAHEQYF
clone_size: many; d_call: TRBD1; v_call: TRBV27; cdr3_aa: CASSTPTGINSYEQYF
clone_size: many; d_call: .; v_call: TRBV7-9; cdr3_aa: CASSLSGKGYEQYF
clone_size: many; d_call: .; v_call: TRBV27; cdr3_aa: CASSLVGGNTGELFF
clone_size: many; d_call: TRBD1; v_call: TRBV18; cdr3_aa: CASSPPSGGTGETQYF
clone_size: many; d_call: .; v_call: TRBV3-1; cdr3_aa: CASSRRDYNEQFF